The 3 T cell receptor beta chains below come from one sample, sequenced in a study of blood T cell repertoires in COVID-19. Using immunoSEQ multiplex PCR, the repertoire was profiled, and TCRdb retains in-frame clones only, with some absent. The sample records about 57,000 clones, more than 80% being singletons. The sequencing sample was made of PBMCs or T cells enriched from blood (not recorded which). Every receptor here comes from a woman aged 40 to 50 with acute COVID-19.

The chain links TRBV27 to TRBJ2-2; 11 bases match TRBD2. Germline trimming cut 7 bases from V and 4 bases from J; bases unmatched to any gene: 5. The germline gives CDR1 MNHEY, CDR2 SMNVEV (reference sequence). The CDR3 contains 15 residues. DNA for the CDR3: TGTGCCAGCACCGGGACTAGCGGCCCCACCGGGGAGCTGTTTTTT. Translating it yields CASTGTSGPTGELFF.

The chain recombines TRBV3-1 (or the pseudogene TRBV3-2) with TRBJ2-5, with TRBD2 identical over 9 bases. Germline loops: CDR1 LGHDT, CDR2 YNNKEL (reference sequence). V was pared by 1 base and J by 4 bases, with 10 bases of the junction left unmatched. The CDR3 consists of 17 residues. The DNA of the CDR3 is TGTGCCAGCAGCCAAGTCCCCTGGACTAGCGAAGGAGAGACCCAGTACTTC. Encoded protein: CASSQVPWTSEGETQYF.

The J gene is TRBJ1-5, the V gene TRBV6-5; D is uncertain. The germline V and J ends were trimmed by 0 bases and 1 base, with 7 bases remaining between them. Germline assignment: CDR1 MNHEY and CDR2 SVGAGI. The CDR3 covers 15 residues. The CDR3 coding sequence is TGTGCCAGCAGTTACTCAGGCGGAAGCAATCAGCCCCAGCATTTT. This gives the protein CASSYSGGSNQPQHF.